The next 24 T cell receptor beta chains were all read from a single sample in a study of shared clonotypes between healthy human individuals. Profiling relied on immunoSEQ multiplex PCR, and the TCRdb table lists in-frame clones only, not all of them. Found here are about half a million clones, 77% of them singletons; the top ten hold more than 10%. The sample was PBMCs. All receptors derive from a woman in her thirties or forties in good health. Some clones in this sample may be carry-over from other donors' samples.

The genes are TRBV7-3 and TRBJ2-5; 8 bases map to TRBD1. Germline CDR1 and CDR2: SGHTA and FQGTGA. The CDR3 has 15 residues. The V and J ends lost 1 base and 1 base, in that order; junction bases with no gene match: 2. The CDR3: CASSLMTGVQETQYF. In DNA, the CDR3 is TGTGCCAGCAGCTTAATGACAGGGGTCCAAGAGACCCAGTACTTC.

The V gene is TRBV28, the J gene TRBJ1-4, with a weak D call TRBD1 (6 bases). This CDR3 has 17 amino acids. Germline CDR1 MDHEN, CDR2 SYDVKM. The V end was cut by 5 bases, the J end by 5 bases, with 21 bases between. CDR3 in amino acids: CASSPGRGGGLNEKLFF. The CDR3 DNA reads as TGTGCCAGCAGTCCCGGCCGGGGAGGGGGTTTGAATGAAAAACTGTTTTTT.

The gene calls are TRBV2 and TRBJ1-5; 8 bases align to TRBD1. The V gene end was trimmed by 7 bases and the J gene end by 0 bases; junction bases not matched to a gene: 5. The germline V gene has CDR1 SNHLY and CDR2 FYNNEI. The CDR3 runs 15 residues. For the CDR3, the DNA is TGTGCCAGCACCAGGACAGGGTATAGCAATCAGCCCCAGCATTTT. Its translation is CASTRTGYSNQPQHF.

Concerning this clone itself: It may be a read error: a sequence one base away is much more abundant. The sample contains more than one DNA sequence encoding this CDR3. The chain combines TRBV5-1 with TRBJ2-6, with unresolved D. Trimming cost V 0 bases and J 1 base, with 2 bases left between them. The CDR3 sequence is 14 residues long. Looked up from germline, CDR1 is SGHRS and CDR2 is YFSETQ. For the CDR3, the DNA is TGCGCCAGCAGCTTGGGGTCTGGGGCCAACGTCCTGACTTTC. Amino acid sequence: CASSLGSGANVLTF.

With regard to this clone: This is likely an artifact of a read error, given a far larger clone one base away. Other DNA sequences of this sample code for an identical CDR3. The rearrangement uses TRBV30 and TRBJ2-5, with 7 positions matching TRBD2. Per germline, CDR1 GTSNPN and CDR2 SVGIG (reference sequence). V gave up 0 bases and J gave up 5 bases; unmatched junction bases: 6. CDR3 length equals 14 residues. CDR3 sequence: CAWSVVGSGETQYF. The DNA of the CDR3 is TGTGCCTGGAGTGTAGTGGGTAGCGGGGAGACCCAGTACTTC. The variable domain in full, with the rest retrieved from reference TRBV30 and TRBJ2-5, is SQTIHQWPATLVQPVGSPLSLECTVEGTSNPNLYWYRQAAGRGLQLLFYSVGIGQISSEVPQNLSASRPQDRQFILSSKKLLLSDSGFYLCAWSVVGSGETQYFGPGTRLLVL.

This clone was observed once. The chain carries TRBV7-9 and TRBJ2-1; 11 bases are a match to TRBD2. The CDR3 length is 16 residues. V dropped 4 bases and J dropped 7; count of bases not matched to a gene: 9. The germline V gene has CDR1 SEHNR and CDR2 FQNEAQ (reference sequence). The CDR3 loop is CASSSPMGLADNEQFF. For the CDR3, the DNA is TGTGCCAGCAGCTCTCCCATGGGACTAGCGGATAATGAGCAGTTCTTC.

This chain connects TRBV7-6 to TRBJ2-1; D uncertain. The germline CDR1 and CDR2 sequences are SGHVS and FNYEAQ. The CDR3 sequence is 16 residues long. V dropped 1 base and J dropped 0 bases, with 10 bases sitting between them. The CDR3 reads CASSLGGVGSYNEQFF. For the CDR3, the DNA is TGTGCCAGCAGCTTAGGCGGAGTGGGCTCCTACAATGAGCAGTTCTTC. Based on the CDR3 plus reference TRBV7-6 and TRBJ2-1, the full variable domain is GAGVSQSPRYKVTKRGQDVALRCDPISGHVSLYWYRQALGQGPEFLTYFNYEAQQDKSGLPNDRFSAERPEGSISTLTIQRTEQRDSAMYRCASSLGGVGSYNEQFFGPGTRLTVL.

This rearrangement joins TRBV5-1 to TRBJ2-1; no firm D call. The CDR3 is made up of 13 amino acids. The germline V and J ends were trimmed by 3 bases and 7 bases, with 11 bases remaining between them. Germline V gives CDR1 SGHRS, CDR2 YFSETQ. This CDR3 reads CASSSTMGNEQFF. The DNA of the CDR3 is TGCGCCAGCAGCTCCACTATGGGGAATGAGCAGTTCTTC.

The CDR3: CATSREVGNFEQYF. The CDR3 DNA reads as TGTGCCACCAGCAGAGAAGTGGGGAACTTCGAGCAGTACTTC. The chain links TRBV15 to TRBJ2-7; D gene unclear. Germline values: CDR1 LNHNV, CDR2 YYDKDF (reference sequence). V was shortened by 0 bases and J by 6 bases, with 12 bases between the two germline ends. This CDR3 contains 14 residues.

The chain is built from TRBV11-3 and TRBJ2-7; TRBD1 matches 9 bases. V gave up 1 base and J gave up 7 bases; unmatched junction bases: 5. Germline V lookup: CDR1 SGHNT, CDR2 YENEEA. The CDR3 has 14 residues. CDR3 in DNA: TGTGCCAGCAGCTTAGCTCCGGGACAGGGAGAGCAGTACTTC. Translated, it gives CASSLAPGQGEQYF.

The rearrangement uses TRBV6-6 and TRBJ1-4, with 7 bases identical to TRBD1. The junction had 9 bases not matched to a gene; V was cut back by 5 bases and J by 3 bases. The CDR3 is made up of 16 amino acids. Per the germline V gene, CDR1 is MNHNY and CDR2 is SVGAGI (reference sequence). CDR3 region: CASSRASGQPNEKLFF. The CDR3 nucleotides read TGTGCCAGCAGTCGCGCATCGGGACAGCCTAATGAAAAACTGTTTTTT.

The chain combines TRBV2 with TRBJ2-3, with D unclear. The V and J ends lost 6 bases and 6 bases respectively, with 13 bases between them. Germline loops: CDR1 SNHLY, CDR2 FYNNEI. The CDR3 is made up of 13 amino acids. The CDR3 bases are TGTGCCAGCAGCGGTTTACCTGGGGATACGCAGTATTTT. Translated: CASSGLPGDTQYF. Based on the CDR3 plus reference TRBV2 and TRBJ2-3, the full variable domain is EPEVTQTPSHQVTQMGQEVILRCVPISNHLYFYWYRQILGQKVEFLVSFYNNEISEKSEIFDDQFSVERPDGSNFTLKIRSTKLEDSAMYFCASSGLPGDTQYFGPGTRLTVL.

The V gene is TRBV7-6, the J gene TRBJ2-7; 11 bases map to TRBD1. CDR3 length equals 14 residues. J was trimmed by 4 bases and V by 3 bases; bases with no gene match: 2. CDR1 is SGHVS and CDR2 is FNYEAQ in the germline V gene. The CDR3 sequence: CASSLDRGPYEQYF. The CDR3 coding sequence is TGTGCCAGCAGCTTGGACAGGGGGCCGTACGAGCAGTACTTC. The complete variable domain, with remaining parts taken from reference TRBV7-6 and TRBJ2-7, reads GAGVSQSPRYKVTKRGQDVALRCDPISGHVSLYWYRQALGQGPEFLTYFNYEAQQDKSGLPNDRFSAERPEGSISTLTIQRTEQRDSAMYRCASSLDRGPYEQYFGPGTRLTVT.

The gene calls are TRBV5-6 and TRBJ2-5; D perhaps matches TRBD1 (6 bases). The J call may not be correct, given that the DNA end is closer to TRBJ2-7. This CDR3 comprises 15 residues. The V gene's germline CDR1 is SGHDT and CDR2 YYEEEE. CDR3 sequence reads: CASSEMSGESYEQYF. The CDR3 DNA sequence: TGTGCCAGCAGCGAGATGTCAGGGGAATCCTACGAGCAGTACTTC.

The chain has TRBV7-9 and TRBJ1-5; no firm D call. With 4 bases removed from V and 6 bases from J, the gap between germline ends came to 7 bases. The CDR3 has 12 residues. Germline V gene data show CDR1 as SEHNR and CDR2 as FQNEAQ (reference sequence). Written as DNA, the CDR3 is TGTGCCAGCAGCTCTCCCCCTCAGCCCCAGCATTTT. Encoded protein: CASSSPPQPQHF.

The rearrangement uses TRBV29-1 and TRBJ2-7; TRBD2 agrees at 13 bases. V trimming: 6 bases; J trimming: 7 bases; junction bases outside the gene matches: 12. Germline CDR1 and CDR2: SQVTM and ANQGSEA. The CDR3 contains 15 residues. This CDR3 is CSVSGLAGVAREQYF. The CDR3 region has the DNA TGCAGCGTCTCCGGACTAGCGGGAGTCGCGAGGGAGCAGTACTTC.

The chain joins TRBV7-6 to TRBJ2-7, with no clear D. V lost 3 bases to trimming and J lost 2 bases, with 11 bases between them. This CDR3 is 14 amino acids long. Germline CDR1 is SGHVS and CDR2 is FNYEAQ. As DNA, the CDR3 is TGTGCCAGCAGCTTTGGTCTATCTACCTACGAGCAGTACTTC. Its protein is CASSFGLSTYEQYF. Full variable domain (remainder filled in from reference TRBV7-6 and TRBJ2-7): GAGVSQSPRYKVTKRGQDVALRCDPISGHVSLYWYRQALGQGPEFLTYFNYEAQQDKSGLPNDRFSAERPEGSISTLTIQRTEQRDSAMYRCASSFGLSTYEQYFGPGTRLTVT.

Concerning this clone itself: One base separates it from a far larger clone, so it is likely a read error. Other DNA sequences of this sample code for an identical CDR3. The chain uses TRBV30 and TRBJ1-5; D is uncertain. The length of the CDR3 is 12 residues. CDR1 GTSNPN and CDR2 SVGIG come from the germline V gene (reference sequence). The V and J ends lost 3 bases and 1 base respectively, with 4 bases between them. The CDR3 DNA follows: TGTGCCTGGAGCGGGAGCAATCAGCCCCAGCATTTT. This encodes CAWSGSNQPQHF.

The rearrangement links TRBV13 to TRBJ2-3; D is ambiguous. The CDR3 runs to 16 residues. V was pared by 2 bases and J by 0 bases, with 12 bases between. CDR1 PRHDT and CDR2 FYEKMQ come from the germline V gene (reference sequence). The CDR3: CASSLRAVTSTDTQYF. The CDR3 region has the DNA TGTGCCAGCAGCTTAAGGGCAGTAACAAGCACAGATACGCAGTATTTT.

The chain joins TRBV5-1 to TRBJ2-1; 8 bases are a match to TRBD2. The length of the CDR3 is 13 residues. V dropped 1 base and J dropped 8; count of bases not matched to a gene: 2. CDR1 SGHRS and CDR2 YFSETQ come from the germline V gene. CDR3 residues: CASSLWRGDEQFF. CDR3 nucleotide sequence: TGCGCCAGCAGCTTGTGGCGGGGGGATGAGCAGTTCTTC.

The chain employs TRBV28 and TRBJ2-2, with a possible D match to TRBD1 (6 bases). Per germline, CDR1 MDHEN and CDR2 SYDVKM. With 1 base removed from V and 2 bases from J, the gap between germline ends came to 8 bases. There are 15 residues in the CDR3. CDR3 sequence: CASSLLQGNTGELFF. CDR3 in DNA: TGTGCCAGCAGTTTATTACAGGGAAACACCGGGGAGCTGTTTTTT.

The table lists this clone with many counts. The J gene is TRBJ2-1, the V gene TRBV21-1. TRBV21-1 is labeled a pseudogene. The CDR3 extends over 17 amino acids. CDR3 sequence (DNA): TGTGCCAGCAGCAAAGTTCGAGCTTCCCCGACCCAAAATGAGCAGTTCTTC. Amino acids: CASSKVRASPTQNEQFF.

The rearrangement uses TRBV9 and TRBJ1-2; TRBD1 aligns across 8 bases. The V segment lost 4 bases and the J segment 2 bases; nucleotides outside the gene matches: 4. The CDR3 contains 14 residues. Germline CDR1 is SGDLS and CDR2 is YYNGEE. CDR3 bases: TGTGCCAGCAGCTTCCGGACAGGGAACTATGGCTACACCTTC. Its protein is CASSFRTGNYGYTF.

The chain recombines TRBV7-9 with TRBJ2-1; TRBD2 matches at 7 bases. Germline V gene lookup returns CDR1 SEHNR and CDR2 FQNEAQ (reference sequence). This CDR3 is built from 15 residues. V lost 5 bases and J lost 15; bases outside the gene matches: 19. The CDR3 DNA follows: TGTGCCAGCAGCCCACTGGCTAGCGGACCCCCCCGGCCGTTCTTC. Encoded protein: CASSPLASGPPRPFF.